The rows below give T cell receptor beta chains drawn from one sample of a study of T cell responses to AZD1222 COVID-19 vaccine. TCRdb's table, derived via immunoSEQ multiplex PCR, lists solely in-frame clones and lacks some. Of some 150,000 clones in the sample, around 90% were seen once. The sequencing here drew on peripheral blood, taken 28 days after the second AZD1222 dose. These receptors all stem from an adult who received the AZD1222 COVID-19 vaccine. Both conserved end residues are part of each CDR3. The D gene is left open where the match is weak. The size of a clone is reported for some rows only, either as once, few or many, or as a class for expanded clones.

clone_size	d_call	j_call	cdr3_length	v_call	cdr3_aa	cdr3_nt
once	-	TRBJ2-3	12	TRBV3-1/TRBV3-2	CASSHLADTQYF	TGTGCCAGCAGCCACCTAGCAGATACGCAGTATTTT
-	-	TRBJ1-1	13	TRBV7-9	CASSGAGREKAFF	TGTGCCAGCAGCGGAGCGGGGCGGGAAAAAGCTTTCTTT
-	-	TRBJ2-1	16	TRBV7-2	CASTPWGSRSYNEQFF	TGTGCCAGCACCCCGTGGGGGTCCCGCTCCTACAATGAGCAGTTCTTC
-	TRBD1	TRBJ2-1	14	TRBV9	CASSAGTGVNEQFF	TGTGCCAGCAGCGCCGGGACAGGGGTAAATGAGCAGTTCTTC
-	-	TRBJ1-5	13	TRBV2	CASRVGGDQPQHF	TGTGCCAGCAGGGTCGGGGGGGATCAGCCCCAGCATTTT
-	-	TRBJ2-2	16	TRBV10-3	CATTDERVGATGELFF	TGTGCCACTACGGACGAGCGGGTGGGGGCCACCGGGGAGCTGTTTTTT
-	-	TRBJ1-5	17	TRBV7-9	CASSTPGGAFSNQPQHF	TGTGCCAGCAGCACCCCCGGGGGCGCCTTCAGCAATCAGCCCCAGCATTTT
-	TRBD1	TRBJ2-7	15	TRBV19	CASSMFGRGTYEQYF	TGTGCCAGTAGTATGTTCGGCAGGGGGACCTACGAGCAGTACTTC
-	-	TRBJ1-2	15	TRBV30	CAWSPSDREIYGYTF	TGTGCCTGGAGTCCCTCCGATCGTGAAATCTATGGCTACACCTTC
-	-	TRBJ2-5	14	TRBV7-8	CASSRGQIQETQYF	TGTGCCAGCAGCCGGGGACAAATCCAAGAGACCCAGTACTTC
-	TRBD1	TRBJ2-5	14	TRBV11-3	CASSRTGGTETQYF	TGTGCCAGCAGCCGGACAGGGGGAACAGAGACCCAGTACTTC
-	-	TRBJ2-6	15	TRBV2	CASSYRDLGANVLTF	TGTGCCAGCAGTTACAGGGACCTCGGGGCCAACGTCCTGACTTTC
-	TRBD2	TRBJ2-5	17	TRBV5-1	CASSPPLDSGGQETQYF	TGCGCCAGCAGCCCCCCTCTAGATAGCGGGGGTCAAGAGACCCAGTACTTC
-	-	TRBJ2-7	13	TRBV5-4	CASRQDSSYEQYF	TGTGCCAGCAGACAGGACAGTTCCTACGAGCAGTACTTC
-	TRBD1	TRBJ1-2	15	TRBV6-5	CASSATKRDSYGYTF	TGTGCCAGCAGCGCGACAAAGCGGGACAGCTATGGCTACACCTTC
-	-	TRBJ1-1	14	TRBV5-5	CASSLAIPSAEAFF	TGTGCCAGCAGCTTGGCAATCCCCTCCGCTGAAGCTTTCTTT
-	-	TRBJ2-7	12	TRBV12-3/TRBV12-4	CASSLDGLEQYF	TGTGCCAGCAGTTTAGACGGACTCGAGCAGTACTTC
-	TRBD1	TRBJ2-7	15	TRBV25-1	CASSNPGQGKNEQYF	TGTGCCAGCAGTAACCCGGGACAGGGGAAAAACGAGCAGTACTTC
-	-	TRBJ1-1	18	TRBV12-5	CASGLVLAIGGLNTEAFF	TGTGCTAGTGGTTTGGTACTCGCTATTGGGGGCTTGAACACTGAAGCTTTCTTT
once	TRBD1	TRBJ1-2	12	TRBV29-1	CSVGGQGYGYTF	TGCAGCGTTGGAGGACAGGGATATGGCTACACCTTC
-	TRBD1	TRBJ1-2	15	TRBV6-5	CASTREYGTGVGYTF	TGTGCCAGCACCCGAGAGTATGGGACAGGGGTGGGCTACACCTTC
-	-	TRBJ2-1	15	TRBV6-1	CASSEGGSSYNEQFF	TGTGCCAGCAGTGAAGGGGGAAGCTCCTACAATGAGCAGTTCTTC
-	-	TRBJ1-2	12	TRBV6-6	CASTQGSYGYTF	TGTGCCAGCACCCAGGGGAGCTATGGCTACACCTTC
-	TRBD1	TRBJ1-1	14	TRBV9	CASSVGQGLTEAFF	TGTGCCAGCAGCGTTGGACAGGGGCTCACTGAAGCTTTCTTT
-	TRBD1	TRBJ1-5	17	TRBV15	CATSTLQGNPSNQPQHF	TGTGCCACCAGCACATTACAGGGGAATCCTAGCAATCAGCCCCAGCATTTT
-	TRBD1	TRBJ2-1	15	TRBV2	CASSQDRGPLNEQFF	TGTGCCAGCAGTCAAGACAGGGGGCCCCTCAATGAGCAGTTCTTC
-	TRBD2	TRBJ2-1	15	TRBV7-3	CASSPTGGRRAEQFF	TGTGCCAGCAGCCCTACTGGCGGGAGAAGGGCTGAGCAGTTCTTC